The 31 T cell receptor beta chains below were found in one sample sequenced in a study of T cells in Graves' hyperthyroidism and ophthalmopathy. Amplification of TCR beta CDR3 regions was performed using RNA transcripts as template. Using the HTBI primer set, a first-round RT-PCR was run on the TCR CDR3. TCRdb passed the multiplex PCR reads through MiXCR, listing each CDR3 protein once. The table lists under 650,000 distinct CDR3 sequences, roughly 16% of them singletons. Sequenced sample: blood. The receptor set was obtained from a woman under 40 with Graves' hyperthyroidism.

The CDR3 region has the DNA TGTGCCAGTAGTACCCCCTCGGCGGGGGGATCCTACGAGCAGTACTTC. Translating gives CASSTPSAGGSYEQYF. V and J are TRBV19 and TRBJ2-7, with 8 bases that match TRBD2. Per the germline V gene, CDR1 is LNHDA and CDR2 is SQIVND (reference sequence). This CDR3 has 16 residues. With V trimmed by 4 bases and J by 1 base, 9 bases remained unmatched.

This clonotype occurred a few times. At one end the junction does not follow the germline gene, possibly because of a read error. The chain has TRBV3-1 and TRBJ1-5, with D unclear. CDR3 size: 16 residues. The germline gives CDR1 LGHDT, CDR2 YNNKEL (reference sequence). The DNA for the CDR3 is TGTGCCAGCAGCCAAATCGCACCCTATAGCGATCAGCCCCAGCATTTT. Amino acids: CASSQIAPYSDQPQHF.

This clonotype was seen ten or more times. The rearrangement uses TRBV5-1 and TRBJ2-2; D gene ambiguous. The CDR3 has 11 residues. Between the trimmed V and J ends, which lost 4 bases and 5 bases, there was a span of 3 bases. Germline V gives CDR1 SGHRS, CDR2 YFSETQ. CDR3 in amino acids: CASSMTGELFF. Written as DNA, the CDR3 is TGCGCCAGCAGCATGACCGGGGAGCTGTTTTTT.

This clonotype showed up just a few times. The rearrangement uses TRBV25-1 and TRBJ2-7; D gene uncertain. The CDR3 is made up of 15 amino acids. CDR1 and CDR2 from the germline V gene are MGHDK and SYGVNS. V lost 6 bases and J 0 bases, leaving 15 bases between the germline ends. The CDR3 coding sequence is TGTGCCAGCAGCGACTGGGCAGGCTACTCCTACGAGCAGTACTTC. It yields the protein CASSDWAGYSYEQYF.

The rearrangement links TRBV4-1 to TRBJ1-2; possible D gene TRBD1, 5 bases. Germline V CDR1 and CDR2: MGHRA, YSYEKL. Trimming took 5 bases from V and 6 from J, leaving 16 bases between them. There are 14 residues in the CDR3. CDR3 DNA sequence: TGCGCCAGCAGCTTCGCTGGGGGTTGGGATGGCTACACCTTC. Translated: CASSFAGGWDGYTF.

The table lists this clonotype with many counts. The chain links TRBV28 to TRBJ2-5, with 11 bases matching TRBD2. CDR1 and CDR2 (germline): MDHEN, SYDVKM. V shed 1 base and J 4 bases; nucleotides not matched to a gene: 14. The CDR3 consists of 19 residues. Here the CDR3 reads CASSLSELAGDAERETQYF. Here the CDR3 DNA reads TGTGCCAGCAGTTTATCCGAACTAGCGGGAGACGCTGAGCGAGAGACCCAGTACTTC.

This clonotype occurred many times. The chain recombines TRBV6-1 with TRBJ1-1, with a weak D call TRBD1 (5 bases). The CDR3 length is 15 residues. V lost 5 bases, J lost 1 base, and 14 bases lay in between. Germline values: CDR1 MNHNS, CDR2 SASEGT. In DNA form, the CDR3 reads TGTGCCAGCAGTTCTCCGGGAAGGGGGAACACTGAAGCTTTCTTT. Its translation: CASSSPGRGNTEAFF.

The chain uses TRBV29-1 and TRBJ1-4, with D unclear. CDR3 length equals 13 residues. Germline V gene lookup returns CDR1 SQVTM and CDR2 ANQGSEA. Between the trimmed V and J ends, which lost 1 base and 11 bases, there was a span of 14 bases. CDR3 nucleotide sequence: TGCAGCGTTGAAGGGGTACACGAGGAGAAACTGTTTTTT. Translation gives CSVEGVHEEKLFF. The full variable domain, completed using reference TRBV29-1 and TRBJ1-4, is SAVISQKPSRDICQRGTSLTIQCQVDSQVTMMFWYRQQPGQSLTLIATANQGSEATYESGFVIDKFPISRPNLTFSTLTVSNMSPEDSSIYLCSVEGVHEEKLFFGSGTQLSVL.

There are a few counts of this clonotype. V gene TRBV6-1 combines with J gene TRBJ1-6, with TRBD1 as a possible D gene (6 bases). Germline values: CDR1 MNHNS, CDR2 SASEGT. This CDR3 has 14 amino acids. The V end was cut by 5 bases, the J end by 10 bases, with 15 bases between. CDR3 protein: CASSWGRVSSPLHF. The DNA for the CDR3 is TGTGCCAGCAGTTGGGGGCGCGTGAGCTCACCCCTCCACTTT.

This clonotype appeared many times. The CDR3 sequence: CASSEASGSRSGELFF. For the CDR3, the DNA is TGTGCCAGCAGTGAAGCTAGCGGGAGTCGGTCCGGGGAGCTGTTTTTT. The chain combines TRBV28 with TRBJ2-2, with 10 nucleotides matching TRBD2. V was clipped by 5 bases and J by 6 bases; unmatched bases: 9. From germline, CDR1 is MDHEN and CDR2 SYDVKM. This CDR3 has 16 amino acids.

This clonotype was observed at least ten times. CDR3: CASSLTGYEQFF. For the CDR3, the DNA is TGTGCCAGCAGCCTCACAGGGTATGAGCAGTTCTTC. This chain links TRBV7-9 with TRBJ2-1, with D tentatively TRBD1 (6 bases). The CDR3 extends over 12 amino acids. V lost 5 bases, J lost 8 bases, and 10 bases lay in between. From germline, CDR1 is SEHNR and CDR2 FQNEAQ (reference sequence).

This clonotype was observed many times. This chain connects TRBV3-1 to TRBJ2-7, with D unresolved. The CDR3 contains 13 residues. CDR1 is LGHDT, CDR2 YNNKEL, per germline (reference sequence). The germline V and J ends were trimmed by 5 bases and 6 bases, with 14 bases remaining between them. CDR3 DNA: TGTGCCAGCAGCTCCGGACCCAACTCCGAGCAGTACTTC. It translates to CASSSGPNSEQYF.

As for this clonotype: A much larger clone differs by one base, so this may be a read error. The chain carries TRBV11-2 and TRBJ1-2; D gene ambiguous. This CDR3 has 14 amino acids. From germline, CDR1 is SGHAT and CDR2 FQNNGV. CDR3 sequence: CAGSLATANYGYTF. The CDR3 DNA sequence: TGTGCCGGCAGCTTAGCCACGGCTAACTATGGCTACACCTTC.

This clonotype was seen just once. The chain joins TRBV9 to TRBJ2-4; weak D call: TRBD2 (7 bases). Trimming removed 3 bases at V and 0 bases at J, with 10 bases between. Germline loops: CDR1 SGDLS, CDR2 YYNGEE. The CDR3 loop spans 15 amino acids. CDR3 loop: CASSEGGGAKNIQYF. For the CDR3, the DNA is TGTGCCAGCAGCGAGGGAGGGGGAGCCAAAAACATTCAGTACTTC.

This CDR3 is CAIGGDMNTEAFF. CDR3 DNA: TGTGCCATCGGGGGCGACATGAACACTGAAGCTTTCTTT. The chain is built from TRBV10-3 and TRBJ1-1, with a possible D match to TRBD1 (6 bases). V was trimmed by 8 bases and J by 0 bases, leaving 10 bases between them. The germline CDR1 and CDR2 sequences are ENHRY and SYGVKD. This CDR3 is built from 13 residues.

CDR3 residues: CASGPPGREQYF. As DNA, the CDR3 is TGCGCCAGCGGACCCCCGGGGAGGGAGCAGTACTTC. V is TRBV4-1 and J is TRBJ2-7, with a tentative D call TRBD2 (6 bases). Germline-derived CDR1 and CDR2 are MGHRA and YSYEKL. With 8 bases removed from V and 7 bases from J, the gap between germline ends came to 15 bases. The CDR3 length is 12 residues.

Comments on this clonotype: A much larger clone lies one base from this, so it may be a read error. The chain joins TRBV9 to TRBJ2-7; 8 bases are shared with TRBD1. This CDR3 contains 17 residues. The germline gives CDR1 SGDLS, CDR2 YYNGEE. CDR3 amino acids: CACSVARDGQGTYEQYF. The CDR3 nucleotides read TGTGCCTGCAGCGTAGCCCGAGACGGACAGGGAACTTACGAGCAGTACTTC.

At least ten counts were recorded for this clonotype. V is TRBV6-1 and J is TRBJ2-7; 8 bases map to TRBD1. The germline V gene has CDR1 MNHNS and CDR2 SASEGT. This CDR3 has 13 amino acids. J was trimmed by 6 bases and V by 6 bases; bases with no gene match: 7. The CDR3 DNA reads as TGTGCCAGCAGACCCGGACAGGGAAGCGAGCAGTACTTC. Its translation is CASRPGQGSEQYF.

This clonotype was seen ten or more times. J is TRBJ2-1 and V is TRBV12-3 or TRBV12-4; 13 nucleotides match TRBD2. J gave up 11 bases and V 7 bases, and 8 bases lay outside the gene matches. The CDR3 length is 14 residues. DNA for the CDR3: TGTGCCAGCACCCTAGGACTAGCGGGAGATAAGCAGTTCTTC. Amino acid sequence: CASTLGLAGDKQFF.

This clonotype occurred many times. This chain links TRBV3-1 with TRBJ2-3; D uncertain. The V and J ends lost 4 bases and 0 bases respectively, with 11 bases between them. This CDR3 contains 15 residues. The germline V gene encodes CDR1 LGHDT and CDR2 YNNKEL (reference sequence). CDR3 DNA: TGTGCCAGCAGCCGTAGATCCGTTAGCACAGATACGCAGTATTTT. It is translated as CASSRRSVSTDTQYF.

This clonotype was found many times. V and J are TRBV7-9 and TRBJ2-5, with no clear D. The CDR3 loop spans 13 amino acids. V was pared by 4 bases and J by 1 base, with 7 bases between. Germline CDR1 is SEHNR and CDR2 is FQNEAQ (reference sequence). The CDR3 reads CASSYASQETQYF. CDR3 in DNA: TGTGCCAGCAGCTACGCATCCCAAGAGACCCAGTACTTC.

The chain joins TRBV7-9 to TRBJ1-1; weak D call: TRBD1 (6 bases). Looked up from germline, CDR1 is SEHNR and CDR2 is FQNEAQ (reference sequence). CDR3 length equals 15 residues. V dropped 5 bases and J dropped 5 bases, with 18 bases sitting between them. CDR3 sequence: CASSPVFGGGTEAFF. CDR3 nucleotides: TGTGCCAGCAGCCCAGTATTTGGGGGCGGAACTGAAGCTTTCTTT. The entire variable domain, with the rest obtained from reference TRBV7-9 and TRBJ1-1, is as follows: DTGVSQNPRHKITKRGQNVTFRCDPISEHNRLYWYRQTLGQGPEFLTYFQNEAQLEKSRLLSDRFSAERPKGSFSTLEIQRTEQGDSAMYLCASSPVFGGGTEAFFGQGTRLTVV.

About this clonotype itself: Because the CDR3 is missing its conserved closing phenylalanine or tryptophan, this is likely a read error. V usage is TRBV5-4 and J usage is TRBJ1-1; no clear D gene. V was shortened by 4 bases and J by 2 bases, with 18 bases between the two germline ends. This CDR3 spans 16 amino acids. The germline V gene encodes CDR1 SGHNT and CDR2 YYREEE (reference sequence). Here the CDR3 DNA reads TGTGCCAGCAGCCTGTCCGTGACGGGCCTAAACACTGAAGCTTTCCTT. Protein sequence: CASSLSVTGLNTEAFL.

This clonotype has only a few counts. The chain couples TRBV7-9 to TRBJ2-1, with D unresolved. The CDR3 runs 15 residues. CDR1 and CDR2 from the germline V gene are SEHNR and FQNEAQ (reference sequence). V lost 3 bases, J lost 0 bases, and 9 bases lay in between. CDR3 bases: TGTGCCAGCAGCTTTAGGGCTGGCTCCTACAATGAGCAGTTCTTC. Translating gives CASSFRAGSYNEQFF.

This clonotype has ten or more counts. The chain carries TRBV12-3 or TRBV12-4 and TRBJ2-7, with a possible D match to TRBD2 (5 bases). Between the trimmed V and J ends, which lost 5 bases and 2 bases, there was a span of 16 bases. This CDR3 region has 15 residues. Here the CDR3 DNA reads TGTGCCAGCAGTCTTACGATACCGGGGACCTACGAGCAGTACTTC. Its translation: CASSLTIPGTYEQYF.

This clonotype was seen many times. The V gene is TRBV12-3 or TRBV12-4, the J gene TRBJ2-1; D possibly uses TRBD1 or TRBD2 (5 bases each). This CDR3 has 14 residues. V dropped 7 bases and J dropped 2 bases, with 12 bases sitting between them. The CDR3 reads CASTRDGTYNEQFF. In DNA form, the CDR3 reads TGTGCCAGCACCCGGGACGGAACCTACAATGAGCAGTTCTTC.

Ten or more counts support this clonotype. The chain combines TRBV29-1 with TRBJ2-1, with 9 bases matching TRBD2. The CDR3 is made up of 15 amino acids. The germline V gene encodes CDR1 SQVTM and CDR2 ANQGSEA. V trimming: 7 bases; J trimming: 2 bases; junction bases outside the gene matches: 9. The CDR3 here is CSARRGGRAYNEQFF. The CDR3 nucleotides read TGCAGCGCCCGAAGGGGCGGGAGGGCCTACAATGAGCAGTTCTTC.

This clonotype was seen many times. The V call is TRBV7-9, the J call TRBJ2-3; D not certain. The CDR3 length is 14 residues. V lost 5 bases to trimming and J lost 0 bases, with 9 bases between them. Germline-derived CDR1 and CDR2 are SEHNR and FQNEAQ (reference sequence). Here the CDR3 reads CASSRLQSTDTQYF. CDR3 DNA sequence: TGTGCCAGCAGCCGTCTCCAGAGCACAGATACGCAGTATTTT. The full variable domain, its missing parts supplied by reference TRBV7-9 and TRBJ2-3, is DTGVSQNPRHKITKRGQNVTFRCDPISEHNRLYWYRQTLGQGPEFLTYFQNEAQLEKSRLLSDRFSAERPKGSFSTLEIQRTEQGDSAMYLCASSRLQSTDTQYFGPGTRLTVL.

The gene calls are TRBV5-8 and TRBJ2-7; TRBD2 aligns across 14 bases. Trimming at V came to 4 bases and at J to 5 bases, leaving 5 bases not matched to a gene. Germline assignment: CDR1 SGHTS and CDR2 YDEGEE. The CDR3 spans 15 residues. The CDR3, as DNA: TGTGCCAGCAGCCCTCCGGGACTAGCGGGAGACGAGCAGTACTTC. It yields the protein CASSPPGLAGDEQYF.

This clonotype was seen repeatedly, ten times or more. The rearrangement links TRBV3-1 to TRBJ2-1; the D gene is possibly TRBD2 (6 bases). Germline V gene sequence: CDR1 LGHDT, CDR2 YNNKEL (reference sequence). Trimming took off 1 base at V and 9 bases at J, with 7 bases between the two ends. The CDR3 sequence is 12 residues long. The CDR3 reads CASSQGGVEQFF. Written as DNA, the CDR3 is TGTGCCAGCAGCCAAGGGGGGGTTGAGCAGTTCTTC.

The chain joins TRBV7-9 to TRBJ1-1; D might be TRBD1 (6 bases). The CDR3 consists of 15 residues. Germline assignment: CDR1 SEHNR and CDR2 FQNEAQ (reference sequence). Trimming took 4 bases from V and 5 from J, leaving 17 bases between them. CDR3 in amino acids: CASSSPGGRGTEAFF. CDR3 nucleotide sequence: TGTGCCAGCAGCTCCCCGGGGGGCAGGGGAACTGAAGCTTTCTTT.